The 3 T cell receptor beta chains listed next were all sequenced from one sample in a study of Graves' ophthalmopathy and Graves' hyperthyroidism. Scientists amplified the TCR beta CDR3 regions from RNA transcripts. The first round was an RT-PCR with HTBI primers, and the second round was a multiplex PCR. TCRdb recomputed calls from the multiplex PCR reads with MiXCR, one row per CDR3 protein. The table records 200,000 to 300,000 distinct CDR3 sequences, around 45% of them present only once. Sample: peripheral blood. All receptors come from an adult man with Graves' ophthalmopathy.

The CDR3 region has the DNA TGCAGTGCTCAGGGGGTAACTAATGAAAAACTGTTTTTT. Translated: CSAQGVTNEKLFF. J is TRBJ1-4 and V is TRBV20-1; 7 bases agree with TRBD1. V lost 5 bases, J lost 1 base, and 1 base stayed unmatched. CDR1 DFQATT and CDR2 SNEGSKA come from the germline V gene (reference sequence). This CDR3 has 13 residues.

The chain is built from TRBV7-8 and TRBJ1-2, with D uncertain. V dropped 3 bases and J dropped 4 bases, with 9 bases sitting between them. The CDR3 covers 13 residues. Germline assignment: CDR1 SGHVS and CDR2 FQNEAQ. Written as DNA, the CDR3 is TGTGCCAGCAGCTTCAATATTATCTATGGCTACACCTTC. This gives the protein CASSFNIIYGYTF.

The chain joins TRBV7-9 to TRBJ2-7, with D uncertain. Trimming removed 6 bases from V and 7 bases from J, with 16 bases in between. The CDR3 length is 13 residues. The germline V gene has CDR1 SEHNR and CDR2 FQNEAQ (reference sequence). The CDR3 loop reads CASSYSGSREQYF. CDR3 nucleotide sequence: TGTGCCAGCAGTTACTCGGGCAGCCGGGAGCAGTACTTC. Together with reference TRBV7-9 and TRBJ2-7, the CDR3 gives the full variable domain: DTGVSQNPRHKITKRGQNVTFRCDPISEHNRLYWYRQTLGQGPEFLTYFQNEAQLEKSRLLSDRFSAERPKGSFSTLEIQRTEQGDSAMYLCASSYSGSREQYFGPGTRLTVT.